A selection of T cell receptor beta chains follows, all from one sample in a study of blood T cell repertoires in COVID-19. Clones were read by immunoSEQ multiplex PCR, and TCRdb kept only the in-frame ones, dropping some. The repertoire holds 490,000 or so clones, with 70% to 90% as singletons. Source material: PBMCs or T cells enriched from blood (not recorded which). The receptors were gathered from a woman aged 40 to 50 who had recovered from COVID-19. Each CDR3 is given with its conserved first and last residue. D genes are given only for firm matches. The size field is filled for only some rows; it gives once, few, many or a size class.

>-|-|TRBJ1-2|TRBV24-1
CATSREGSGGYTF
TGTGCCACCTCACGAGAGGGCTCCGGTGGCTACACCTTC
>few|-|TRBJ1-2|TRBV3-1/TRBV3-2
CASSHENKGGGYTF
TGTGCCAGCAGCCACGAGAACAAAGGGGGTGGCTACACCTTC
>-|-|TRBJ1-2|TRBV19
CASSIEAENLYGYTF
TGTGCCAGTAGTATCGAGGCGGAAAACCTCTATGGCTACACCTTC
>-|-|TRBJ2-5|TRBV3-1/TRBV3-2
CASSPPRETQYF
TGTGCCAGCAGCCCCCCCCGGGAGACCCAGTACTTC
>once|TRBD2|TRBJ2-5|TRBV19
CASSISGALAAKETQYF
TGTGCCAGTAGTATATCGGGGGCACTAGCGGCTAAAGAGACCCAGTACTTC
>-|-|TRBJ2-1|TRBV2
CASSGGQEEQFF
TGTGCCAGCAGTGGGGGGCAGGAGGAGCAGTTCTTC
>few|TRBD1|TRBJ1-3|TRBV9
CASSVAPGGTAQNTIYF
TGTGCCAGCAGCGTAGCCCCAGGTGGGACAGCCCAAAACACCATATATTTT
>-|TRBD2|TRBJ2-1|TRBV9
CASSPPSGLAGFDEQFF
TGTGCCAGCAGCCCTCCGAGCGGACTAGCGGGATTTGATGAGCAGTTCTTC
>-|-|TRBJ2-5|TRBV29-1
CSGLLGTGLEETQYF
TGCAGCGGTTTGCTCGGCACAGGGCTAGAAGAGACCCAGTACTTC
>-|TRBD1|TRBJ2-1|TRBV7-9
CASSFGTGGPNEQFF
TGTGCCAGCAGCTTCGGGACAGGGGGGCCGAATGAGCAGTTCTTC
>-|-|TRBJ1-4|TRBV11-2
CASSSRARREKLFF
TGTGCCAGCAGCTCTCGCGCCCGCAGGGAAAAACTGTTTTTT
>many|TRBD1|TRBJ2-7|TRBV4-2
CASSQDWDSSYEQYF
TGTGCCAGCAGCCAAGATTGGGACAGCTCCTACGAGCAGTACTTC
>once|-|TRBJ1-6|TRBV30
CAWSAGERYNSPLHF
TGTGCCTGGTCAGCGGGAGAGCGTTATAATTCACCCCTCCACTTT
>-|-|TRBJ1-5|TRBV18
CASSPPGLGGSNQPQHF
TGTGCCAGCTCACCACCGGGGCTGGGGGGTAGCAATCAGCCCCAGCATTTT
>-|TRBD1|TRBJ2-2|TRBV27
CASSFWDRANTGELFF
TGTGCCAGCAGTTTTTGGGACAGGGCAAACACCGGGGAGCTGTTTTTT
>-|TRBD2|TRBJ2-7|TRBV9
CASSEGTSGAYEQYF
TGTGCCAGCAGCGAGGGGACTAGCGGTGCCTACGAGCAGTACTTC
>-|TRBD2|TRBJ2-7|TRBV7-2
CASSLPSGTSNYEQYF
TGTGCCAGCAGCCTACCATCCGGGACTAGCAACTACGAGCAGTACTTC
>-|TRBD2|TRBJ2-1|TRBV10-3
CAISGQLAGVGNEQFF
TGTGCCATCAGTGGGCAACTAGCGGGAGTTGGTAATGAGCAGTTCTTC
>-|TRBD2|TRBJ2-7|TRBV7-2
CASSLSSGRAFRYYEQYF
TGTGCCAGCAGCTTATCGAGCGGGAGGGCCTTTCGTTATTACGAGCAGTACTTC
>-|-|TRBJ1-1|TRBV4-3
CASSQVGSGTEAFF
TGCGCCAGCAGCCAGGTGGGTTCGGGGACTGAAGCTTTCTTT
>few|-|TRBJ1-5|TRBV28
CASSLSPDRYSNQPQHF
TGTGCCAGCAGTTTATCCCCTGACAGATATAGCAATCAGCCCCAGCATTTT
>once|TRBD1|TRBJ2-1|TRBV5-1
CASAGTEYNNEQFF
TGCGCCAGCGCCGGGACAGAGTACAACAATGAGCAGTTCTTC
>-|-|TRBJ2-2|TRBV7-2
CASSLQRLENTGELFF
TGTGCCAGCAGCTTACAAAGACTGGAGAACACCGGGGAGCTGTTTTTT
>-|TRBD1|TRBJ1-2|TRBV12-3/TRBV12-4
CASSLTGFQGYTF
TGTGCCAGCAGTCTGACAGGGTTTCAAGGCTACACCTTC
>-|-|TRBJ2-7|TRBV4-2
CASSQFGGQYF
TGTGCCAGCAGCCAATTCGGGGGGCAGTACTTC
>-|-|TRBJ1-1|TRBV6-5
CASSYSRGNTEAFF
TGTGCCAGCAGTTATAGCAGGGGTAACACTGAAGCTTTCTTT
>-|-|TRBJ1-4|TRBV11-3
CASSMRTNEKLFF
TGTGCCAGCAGCATGCGAACTAATGAAAAACTGTTTTTT
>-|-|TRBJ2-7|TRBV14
CASNSGSSYEQYF
TGTGCCAGCAACAGCGGAAGCTCCTACGAGCAGTACTTC
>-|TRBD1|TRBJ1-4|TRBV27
CASGLGVGTGGEKLFF
TGTGCCAGCGGACTCGGAGTGGGGACAGGGGGAGAAAAACTGTTTTTT
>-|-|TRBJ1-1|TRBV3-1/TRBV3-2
CASSQVPGAYTEAFF
TGTGCCAGCAGCCAAGTTCCAGGGGCGTACACTGAAGCTTTCTTT
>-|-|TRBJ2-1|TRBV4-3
CASGGIHEQFF
TGCGCCAGCGGGGGCATCCATGAGCAGTTCTTC